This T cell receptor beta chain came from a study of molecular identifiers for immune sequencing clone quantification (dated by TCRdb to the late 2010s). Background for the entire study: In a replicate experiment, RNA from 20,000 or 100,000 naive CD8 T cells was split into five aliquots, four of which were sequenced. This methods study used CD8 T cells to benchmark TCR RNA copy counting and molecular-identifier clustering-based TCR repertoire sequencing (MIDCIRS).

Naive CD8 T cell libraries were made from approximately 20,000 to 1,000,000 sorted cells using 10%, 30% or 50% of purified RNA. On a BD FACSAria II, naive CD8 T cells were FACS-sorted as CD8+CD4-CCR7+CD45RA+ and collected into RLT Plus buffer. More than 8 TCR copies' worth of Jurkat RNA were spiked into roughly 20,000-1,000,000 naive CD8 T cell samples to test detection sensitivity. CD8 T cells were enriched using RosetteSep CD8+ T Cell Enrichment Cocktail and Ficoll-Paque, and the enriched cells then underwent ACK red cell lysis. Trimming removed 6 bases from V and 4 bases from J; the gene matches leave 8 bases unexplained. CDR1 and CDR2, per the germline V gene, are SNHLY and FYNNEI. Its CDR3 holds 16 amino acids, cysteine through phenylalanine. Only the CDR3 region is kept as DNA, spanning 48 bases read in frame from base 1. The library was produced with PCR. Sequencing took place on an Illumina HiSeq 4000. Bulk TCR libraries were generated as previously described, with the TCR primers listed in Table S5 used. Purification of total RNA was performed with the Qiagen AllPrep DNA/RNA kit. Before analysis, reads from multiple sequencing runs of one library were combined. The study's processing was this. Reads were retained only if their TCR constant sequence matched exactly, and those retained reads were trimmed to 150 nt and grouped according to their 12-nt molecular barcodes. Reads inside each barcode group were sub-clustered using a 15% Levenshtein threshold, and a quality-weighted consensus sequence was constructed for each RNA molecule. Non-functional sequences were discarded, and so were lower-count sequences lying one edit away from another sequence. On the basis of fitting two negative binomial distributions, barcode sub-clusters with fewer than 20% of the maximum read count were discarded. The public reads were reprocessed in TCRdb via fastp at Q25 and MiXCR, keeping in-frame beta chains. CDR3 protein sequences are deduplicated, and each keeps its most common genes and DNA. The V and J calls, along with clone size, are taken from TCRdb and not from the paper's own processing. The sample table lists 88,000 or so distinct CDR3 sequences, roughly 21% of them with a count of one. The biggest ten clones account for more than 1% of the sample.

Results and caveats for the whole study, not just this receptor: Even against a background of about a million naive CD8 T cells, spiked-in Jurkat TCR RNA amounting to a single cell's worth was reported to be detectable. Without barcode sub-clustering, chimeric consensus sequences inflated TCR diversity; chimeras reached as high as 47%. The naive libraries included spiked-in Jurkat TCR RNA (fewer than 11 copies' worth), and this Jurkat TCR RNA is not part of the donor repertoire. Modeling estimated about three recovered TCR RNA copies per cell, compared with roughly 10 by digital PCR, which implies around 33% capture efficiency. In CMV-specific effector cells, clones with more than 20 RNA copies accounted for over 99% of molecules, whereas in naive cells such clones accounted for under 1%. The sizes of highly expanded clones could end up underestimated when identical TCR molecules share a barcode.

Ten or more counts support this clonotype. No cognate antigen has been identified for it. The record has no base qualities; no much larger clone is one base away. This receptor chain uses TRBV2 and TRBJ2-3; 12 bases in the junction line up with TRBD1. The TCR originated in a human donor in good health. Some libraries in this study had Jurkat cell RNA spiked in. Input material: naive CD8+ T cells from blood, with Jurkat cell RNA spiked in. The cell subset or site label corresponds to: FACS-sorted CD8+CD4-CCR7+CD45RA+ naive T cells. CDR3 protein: CASSRGDRGRADTQYF. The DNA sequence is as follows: TGTGCCAGCAGCCGTGGGGACAGGGGGCGAGCAGATACGCAGTATTTT.